A selection of T cell receptor beta chains follows, all from one sample in a study of cytomegalovirus exposure and HLA in healthy donors. TCRdb's copy holds only in-frame clones and misses some; the assay was immunoSEQ multiplex PCR. The repertoire holds over 100,000 clones, with 60% to 85% as singletons. The sample was PBMCs. The receptor source for this set is a female donor in good health and CMV-seronegative. The CDR3 runs from the conserved cysteine through the conserved F or W. The order of the fields is J gene, clone size, V gene, D gene, CDR3 protein, CDR3 DNA. The D gene is left open where the match is weak. Clone size, where shown, is once, few, many, or a class for clones that have expanded.

>TRBJ1-2|once|TRBV6-1|NA
CASRAMNRVGYGYTF
TGTGCCAGCAGAGCCATGAACAGGGTCGGCTATGGCTACACCTTC
>TRBJ2-3|NA|TRBV14|NA
CASSRLRQSRTDTQYF
TGTGCCAGCAGCCGGCTTCGACAATCGCGCACAGATACGCAGTATTTT
>TRBJ1-1|NA|TRBV4-2|TRBD1
CASSQGGTGYLGVEAFF
TGTGCCAGCAGCCAAGGCGGGACAGGGTATCTTGGTGTTGAAGCTTTCTTT
>TRBJ2-1|NA|TRBV5-1|TRBD1
CASSPGTGPHNEQFF
TGCGCCAGCAGCCCCGGGACAGGACCGCACAATGAGCAGTTCTTC
>TRBJ1-3|few|TRBV2|NA
CASSEGGGFSGNTIYF
TGTGCCAGCAGTGAAGGTGGAGGATTCTCTGGAAACACCATATATTTT
>TRBJ2-3|NA|TRBV10-3|NA
CAIIGGVGTDTQYF
TGTGCCATCATCGGCGGGGTTGGCACAGATACGCAGTATTTT
>TRBJ2-4|few|TRBV6-1|TRBD2
CASSEVDGRGEKYF
TGTGCCAGCAGTGAAGTCGATGGACGGGGGGAGAAGTACTTC
>TRBJ1-5|few|TRBV6-6|TRBD1
CASGTGGGGQPQHF
TGTGCCAGCGGGACAGGAGGGGGAGGTCAGCCCCAGCATTTT
>TRBJ2-1|NA|TRBV6-5|NA
CASSYARGNEQFF
TGTGCCAGCAGTTACGCTCGGGGGAATGAGCAGTTCTTC
>TRBJ2-7|NA|TRBV5-6|TRBD2
CASSSPTSGAYEQYF
TGTGCCAGCAGCAGTCCGACTAGCGGGGCCTACGAGCAGTACTTC
>TRBJ2-2|NA|TRBV19|TRBD2
CASSLAGGPNTGELFF
TGTGCCAGTAGTCTAGCGGGGGGCCCGAACACCGGGGAGCTGTTTTTT
>TRBJ2-1|NA|TRBV4-3|NA
CASSPRPVAGIGYDEQFF
TGCGCCAGCAGCCCTCGCCCGGTTGCGGGGATAGGTTACGATGAGCAGTTCTTC
>TRBJ2-7|NA|TRBV5-1|NA
CASSLVGSSYEQYF
TGCGCCAGCAGCTTGGTGGGCAGCTCCTACGAGCAGTACTTC
>TRBJ1-3|few|TRBV6-5|NA
CASSYRGSPGNTIYF
TGTGCCAGCAGTTACAGGGGTTCGCCTGGAAACACCATATATTTT
>TRBJ1-5|NA|TRBV19|TRBD1
CASQDRVSNQPQHF
TGTGCCAGTCAGGACAGGGTTAGCAATCAGCCCCAGCATTTT
>TRBJ1-1|NA|TRBV7-9|TRBD1
CSSSLPTGQVFF
TGTTCCAGCAGCTTGCCGACAGGGCAGGTTTTCTTT
>TRBJ2-5|NA|TRBV6-1|TRBD2
CASSEAGGGPPVGTQYF
TGTGCCAGCAGTGAAGCCGGCGGGGGGCCACCGGTCGGGACCCAGTACTTC
>TRBJ1-1|NA|TRBV19|NA
CASTETNRVTNTEAFF
TGTGCCAGCACGGAGACCAACAGGGTGACAAACACTGAAGCTTTCTTT
>TRBJ2-1|NA|TRBV25-1|TRBD1
CASSELTGNGEQFF
TGTGCCAGCAGTGAGCTGACAGGGAACGGTGAGCAGTTCTTC
>TRBJ2-7|NA|TRBV7-8|NA
CASSLVPGIDEQYF
TGTGCCAGCAGCTTAGTCCCAGGGATCGACGAGCAGTACTTC
>TRBJ2-1|few|TRBV6-5|NA
CASSPTAGGWDEQFF
TGTGCCAGCAGTCCGACCGCCGGGGGTTGGGATGAGCAGTTCTTC